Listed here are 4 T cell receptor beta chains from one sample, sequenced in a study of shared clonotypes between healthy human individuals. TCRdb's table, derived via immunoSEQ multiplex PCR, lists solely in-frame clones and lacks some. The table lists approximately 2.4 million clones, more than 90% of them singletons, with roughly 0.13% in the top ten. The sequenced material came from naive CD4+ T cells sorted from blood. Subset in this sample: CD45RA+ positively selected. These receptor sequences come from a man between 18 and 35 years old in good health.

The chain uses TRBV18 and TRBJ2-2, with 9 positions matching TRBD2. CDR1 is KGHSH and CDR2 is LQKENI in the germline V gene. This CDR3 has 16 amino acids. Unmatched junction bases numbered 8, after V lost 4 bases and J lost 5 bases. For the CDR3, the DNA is TGTGCCAGCTCACAAACGGGACTAGCAGGGACCGGGGAGCTGTTTTTT. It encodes CASSQTGLAGTGELFF.

The DNA of the CDR3 is TGTGCCATCAGTGAGCGGGCTCCCGGAAACACCATATATTTT. Amino acid sequence: CAISERAPGNTIYF. J is TRBJ1-3 and V is TRBV10-3; D uncertain. CDR1 and CDR2 from the germline V gene are ENHRY and SYGVKD. Trimming cost V 2 bases and J 4 bases, with 9 bases left between them. The CDR3 consists of 14 residues.

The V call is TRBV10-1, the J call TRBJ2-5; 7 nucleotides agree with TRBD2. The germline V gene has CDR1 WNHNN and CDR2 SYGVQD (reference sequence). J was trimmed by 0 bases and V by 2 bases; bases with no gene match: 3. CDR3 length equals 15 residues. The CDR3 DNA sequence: TGCGCCAGCAGTGAGGGGCGGGAGTACCAAGAGACCCAGTACTTC. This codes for CASSEGREYQETQYF.

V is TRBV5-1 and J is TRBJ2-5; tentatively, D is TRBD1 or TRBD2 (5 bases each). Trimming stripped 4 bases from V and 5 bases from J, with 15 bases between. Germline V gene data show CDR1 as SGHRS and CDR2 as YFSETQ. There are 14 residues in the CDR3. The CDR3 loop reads CASSRGTAPETQYF. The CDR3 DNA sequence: TGCGCCAGCAGCAGAGGGACCGCTCCGGAGACCCAGTACTTC.